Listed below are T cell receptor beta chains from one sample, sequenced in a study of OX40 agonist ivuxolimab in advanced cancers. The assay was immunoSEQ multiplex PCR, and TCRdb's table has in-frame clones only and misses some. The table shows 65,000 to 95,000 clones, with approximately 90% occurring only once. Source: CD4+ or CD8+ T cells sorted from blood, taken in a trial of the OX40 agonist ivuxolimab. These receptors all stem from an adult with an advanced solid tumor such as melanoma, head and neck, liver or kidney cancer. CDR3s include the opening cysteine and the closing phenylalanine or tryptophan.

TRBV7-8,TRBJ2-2,CASSGTRPNTGELFF
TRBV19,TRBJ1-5,CASTPYSNQPQHF
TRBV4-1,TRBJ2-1,CASSYLWEQFF
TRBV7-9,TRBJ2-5,CASSLGGLAGRKETQYF
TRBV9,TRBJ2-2,CASSVHPLNTGELFF
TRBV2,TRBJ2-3,CASGSTSGALHTQYF
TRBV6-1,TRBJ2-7,CASSDPRKVPYEQYF
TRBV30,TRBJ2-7,CAWSETGTSYEQYF
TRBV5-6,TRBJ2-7,CASSLGIAGGKYEQYF
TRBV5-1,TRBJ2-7,CASSLTGQGYEQYF
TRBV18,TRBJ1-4,CASSPVRGEKLFF
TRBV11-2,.,CASSLVRLEQYF
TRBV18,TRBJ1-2,CASSPPGQGNGYTF
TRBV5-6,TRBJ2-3,CASSLGVRGLAGRDTQYF
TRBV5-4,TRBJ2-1,CASSSGDRGRLEQFF
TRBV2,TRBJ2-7,CASSEDSSYEQYF
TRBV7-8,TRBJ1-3,CASSLASGRGNTIYF
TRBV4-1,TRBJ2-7,CASSQGRGFRYEQYF
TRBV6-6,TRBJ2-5,CASSYPRVGETQYF
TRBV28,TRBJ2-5,CASSRGSQETQYF
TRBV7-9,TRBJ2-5,CASARLAGGRETQYF
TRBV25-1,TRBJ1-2,CASSPQGEDGYTF
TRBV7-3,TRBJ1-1,CASTKGPGDNTEAFF
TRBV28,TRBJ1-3,CATAADVGNTIYF
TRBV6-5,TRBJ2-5,CASSNTGPQETQYF
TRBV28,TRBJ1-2,CASSPSGTQLDGYTF
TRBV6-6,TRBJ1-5,CASSRDSSDQPQHF
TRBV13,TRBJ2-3,CASSWNSGGLTDTQYF
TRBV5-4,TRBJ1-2,CASSLSDRDNWRGYTF
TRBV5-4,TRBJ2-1,CASSLPPGGLSYNEQFF
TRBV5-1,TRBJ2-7,CASSLEAGQAHEQYF
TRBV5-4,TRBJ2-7,CASGLGTRSSYEQYF
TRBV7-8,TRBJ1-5,CASSPGLSNQPQHF
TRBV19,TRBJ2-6,CASSSYPTGGTGANVLTF
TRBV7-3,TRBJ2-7,CASSMGRERPEQYF
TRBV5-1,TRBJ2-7,CASSLGLGRSAYEQYF
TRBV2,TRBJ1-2,CASSDSTPHGYTF
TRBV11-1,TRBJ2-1,CASSLAGGNEQFF
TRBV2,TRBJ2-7,CASRPSVDEQYF
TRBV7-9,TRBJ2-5,CASSLKPGRQGRFGAQYF
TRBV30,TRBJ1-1,CAWNLGNTEAFF
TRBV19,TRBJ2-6,CASRGYFSGANVLTF
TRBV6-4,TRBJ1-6,CASSDSQGMGSPLHF
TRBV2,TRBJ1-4,CATSPQAASNEKLFF
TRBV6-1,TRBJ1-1,CASRAVRDRQSEAFF
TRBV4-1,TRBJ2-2,CASSHPIRDRAGELFF
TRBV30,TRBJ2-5,CAWSPQGQETQYF
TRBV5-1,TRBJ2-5,CASNSGGHRGETQYF
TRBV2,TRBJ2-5,CASRGGGGGEETQYF
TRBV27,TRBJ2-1,CASSFPGFDNEQFF
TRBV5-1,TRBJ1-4,CASSLEAGGTNEKLFF
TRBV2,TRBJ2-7,CASSEVTSGGRFSYEQYF
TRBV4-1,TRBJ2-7,CASSHNRGSYEQYF
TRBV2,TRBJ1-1,CASSGRPLGNTEAFF
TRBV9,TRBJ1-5,CASSVGVHQPQHF
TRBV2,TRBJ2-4,CATKTGDQNIQYF
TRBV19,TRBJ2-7,CASNPDSGTYEQYF
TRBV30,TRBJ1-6,CAGTGQYNSPLHF
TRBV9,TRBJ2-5,CASSVDGIVGKTQYF